The 17 T cell receptor beta chains in this list originate from one sample, sequenced in a study of shared clonotypes between healthy human individuals (dated by TCRdb to the early 2020s). The method behind the library was the immunoSEQ multiplex PCR assay. TCRdb stores this immuneACCESS table with in-frame sequences only. Part of the clones is absent; in the studies checked, under half of the shortfall reflects unresolved V genes, and no reason is known for the rest. The sample contains hundreds of thousands of clones, roughly 98% of them found a single time. The ten largest clones add up to 0.3% of the sample. CD8 naive samples were CD45RO-negative cells positively selected for CCR7, giving a CD45RA+CCR7+ population that excluded TemRA cells. The sample consisted of naive CD8+ T cells sorted from blood. This specimen's cell subset or site label, per the study, means: CD45RA+CCR7+. The receptor source for this set is a man younger than 40 in good health.

Regarding this clone: Other DNA sequences of this sample code for an identical CDR3. The chain carries TRBV19 and TRBJ2-1; either TRBD1 or TRBD2 may fit D (5 bases each). Germline V CDR1 and CDR2: LNHDA, SQIVND (reference sequence). CDR3 length: 14 amino acids. V was shortened by 3 bases and J by 1 base, with 7 bases between the two germline ends. CDR3 residues: CASSMGTSYNEQFF. The CDR3 DNA reads TGTGCCAGTAGTATGGGGACGTCCTACAATGAGCAGTTCTTC.

The genes are TRBV5-1 and TRBJ2-5, with 10 bases aligning to TRBD1. The CDR3 spans 15 residues. Germline assignment: CDR1 SGHRS and CDR2 YFSETQ. The V and J ends lost 0 bases and 3 bases, in that order; junction bases with no gene match: 2. DNA for the CDR3: TGCGCCAGCAGCTTGGCCGGGACAGGGGAAGAGACCCAGTACTTC. Its translation: CASSLAGTGEETQYF.

The chain combines TRBV5-4 with TRBJ2-5; D call uncertain. The germline V gene has CDR1 SGHNT and CDR2 YYREEE (reference sequence). This CDR3 contains 13 residues. Trimming removed 0 bases at V and 2 bases at J, with 5 bases between. CDR3 amino acids: CASSLAIQETQYF. The CDR3, as DNA: TGTGCCAGCAGCTTGGCAATTCAAGAGACCCAGTACTTC.

Concerning this clone: The sample holds other DNA sequences that translate to the same CDR3. The V gene is TRBV6-5, the J gene TRBJ1-1; maybe TRBD1 (5 bases). Germline-derived CDR1 and CDR2 are MNHEY and SVGAGI. V was trimmed by 2 bases and J by 3 bases, leaving 7 bases between them. This CDR3 has 13 residues. CDR3 loop: CASSYGGYTEAFF. CDR3 nucleotides: TGTGCCAGCAGTTACGGGGGGTACACTGAAGCTTTCTTT.

V is TRBV5-5 and J is TRBJ2-3; D is undetermined. This CDR3 comprises 12 residues. Trimming stripped 4 bases from V and 5 bases from J, with 8 bases between. CDR1 is SGHKS and CDR2 is YYEKEE in the germline V gene (reference sequence). CDR3 protein: CASSMHGDTQYF. The CDR3 bases are TGTGCCAGCAGCATGCACGGAGATACGCAGTATTTT.

Regarding this clone: Different DNA sequences within this sample yield the same CDR3. This rearrangement joins TRBV11-3 to TRBJ2-2; D is undetermined. CDR3 length equals 12 residues. Trimming cost V 4 bases and J 3 bases, with 3 bases left between them. Per the germline V gene, CDR1 is SGHNT and CDR2 is YENEEA. The DNA of the CDR3 is TGTGCCAGCAGCTCCCACACCGGGGAGCTGTTTTTT. Protein product: CASSSHTGELFF.

The chain combines TRBV10-3 with TRBJ2-1; TRBD1 agrees at 9 bases. CDR1 and CDR2 (germline): ENHRY, SYGVKD. The trim removed 6 bases at V and 3 bases at J, leaving 3 bases unmatched. This CDR3 has 14 amino acids. Here the CDR3 DNA reads TGTGCCATCAGGGGGACAGGGATCTACAATGAGCAGTTCTTC. Translation: CAIRGTGIYNEQFF.

This clone was detected once. The chain joins TRBV10-3 to TRBJ1-2, with D unclear. Trimming removed 4 bases at V and 6 bases at J, with 6 bases between. There are 11 residues in the CDR3. The V gene's germline CDR1 is ENHRY and CDR2 SYGVKD. CDR3 region: CAISVGHGYTF. The CDR3, as DNA: TGTGCCATCAGTGTTGGCCATGGCTACACCTTC.

The chain joins TRBV7-8 to TRBJ2-7, with D perhaps matching TRBD1 (6 bases). The V gene lost 5 bases and the J gene lost 2 bases, with 16 bases spanning the gap. Germline V lookup: CDR1 SGHVS, CDR2 FQNEAQ. The CDR3 covers 15 residues. CDR3 loop: CASSLKRTGTYEQYF. The CDR3 bases are TGTGCCAGCAGCCTGAAACGCACAGGGACCTACGAGCAGTACTTC.

The chain joins TRBV6-5 to TRBJ1-5; TRBD1 agrees at 10 bases. V trimming: 5 bases; J trimming: 7 bases; junction bases outside the gene matches: 2. The CDR3 length is 13 residues. Germline V gives CDR1 MNHEY, CDR2 SVGAGI. Here the CDR3 reads CASSGDRGQPQHF. In DNA, the CDR3 is TGTGCCAGCAGTGGGGACAGGGGCCAGCCCCAGCATTTT.

This rearrangement joins TRBV27 to TRBJ2-7, with 13 bases identical to TRBD2. The CDR3 length is 15 residues. V lost 5 bases, J lost 7 bases, and 8 bases stayed unmatched. Germline V gene lookup returns CDR1 MNHEY and CDR2 SMNVEV (reference sequence). The CDR3 sequence: CASSVWTSGRGEQYF. CDR3 DNA: TGTGCCAGCAGTGTCTGGACTAGCGGGAGAGGAGAGCAGTACTTC.

The V call is TRBV29-1, the J call TRBJ2-7; the D gene is possibly TRBD1 (5 bases). The CDR3 consists of 13 residues. Looked up from germline, CDR1 is SQVTM and CDR2 is ANQGSEA. Trimming removed 6 bases at V and 3 bases at J, with 15 bases between. The CDR3 protein is CSVNRQIFYEQYF. Written as DNA, the CDR3 is TGCAGCGTCAACCGACAGATTTTCTACGAGCAGTACTTC.

Notes on this clone: One junction end does not reproduce the germline sequence, and a read error may be involved. The chain recombines TRBV7-7 with TRBJ2-2, with D unresolved. Germline CDR1 reads SSHAT; CDR2 reads FNYEAQ (reference sequence). The CDR3 runs 14 residues. CDR3 in DNA: TGTGCTAGCAGCTTATTCTCGAACACCGGGGAGCTGTTTTTT. This sequence encodes CASSLFSNTGELFF.

Comment on this clone: Other nucleotide sequences from this sample produce the same CDR3. The gene calls are TRBV5-1 and TRBJ2-7; D is possibly TRBD2 (6 bases). Germline V CDR1 and CDR2: SGHRS, YFSETQ. Trimming stripped 0 bases from V and 3 bases from J, with 10 bases between. This CDR3 has 14 residues. CDR3 region: CASSLVGGNYEQYF. Here the CDR3 DNA reads TGCGCCAGCAGCTTGGTCGGGGGAAACTACGAGCAGTACTTC.

This chain uses TRBV7-2 with TRBJ2-3, with D perhaps matching TRBD2 (7 bases). CDR1 is SGHTA, CDR2 FQGNSA, per germline. The V end lost 3 bases, the J end lost 6 bases, and 13 bases lay between the germline ends. CDR3 length: 14 amino acids. The chain's CDR3 is CASSFQRDTDTQYF. The CDR3 DNA reads TGTGCCAGCAGCTTTCAGCGGGACACGGATACGCAGTATTTT. The variable domain in full, completed from reference TRBV7-2 and TRBJ2-3, reads GAGVSQSPSNKVTEKGKDVELRCDPISGHTALYWYRQSLGQGLEFLIYFQGNSAPDKSGLPSDRFSAERTGGSVSTLTIQRTQQEDSAVYLCASSFQRDTDTQYFGPGTRLTVL.

The rearrangement links TRBV14 to TRBJ2-1, with 9 bases fitting TRBD1. This CDR3 spans 15 amino acids. Trimming cost V 1 base and J 6 bases; bases outside gene matches: 4. From germline, CDR1 is SGHDN and CDR2 FVKESK. CDR3 nucleotides: TGTGCCAGCAGCCAAGTTACAGGGGGCTCCAATGAGCAGTTCTTC. Encoded protein: CASSQVTGGSNEQFF.

The chain combines TRBV9 with TRBJ2-1, with a possible D match to TRBD1 (5 bases). CDR3 size: 14 residues. Germline CDR1 reads SGDLS; CDR2 reads YYNGEE. V was pared by 1 base and J by 3 bases, with 8 bases between. CDR3 residues: CASSVRGLYNEQFF. The CDR3 bases are TGTGCCAGCAGCGTAAGGGGTCTCTACAATGAGCAGTTCTTC.